These 25 T cell receptor beta chains came from one sample sequenced in a study of T cells in Graves' hyperthyroidism and ophthalmopathy. Amplification targeted TCR beta CDR3 regions from RNA transcripts. Using the HTBI primer set, a first-round RT-PCR was run on the TCR CDR3. In TCRdb, the multiplex PCR reads were re-called with MiXCR into one record per CDR3 protein. The data show a few hundred thousand distinct CDR3 sequences, about 14% seen once. The source material was blood. The receptors originated from a woman aged 25 to 39 with Graves' ophthalmopathy.

Of note for this clonotype: A much larger clone differs by one base, so this may be a read error. The genes are TRBV4-2 and TRBJ2-1; 11 positions match TRBD2. The CDR3 runs to 17 residues. From germline, CDR1 is LGHNA and CDR2 YNFKEQ. The CDR3 DNA reads TGTGCCAGCCGCCAAGTCTTCGGGACTAGCGGAATTAATGAGCAGTTCTTC. It encodes CASRQVFGTSGINEQFF.

This clonotype was recorded at least ten times. V gene TRBV10-3 combines with J gene TRBJ1-1, with D hard to call. Germline CDR1 ENHRY, CDR2 SYGVKD. V shed 6 bases and J shed 1 base, with 18 bases lying between them. The CDR3 is 16 amino acids. This chain's CDR3 is CAISQVHRRTNTEAFF. The CDR3 bases are TGTGCCATCAGCCAAGTCCATCGACGCACGAACACTGAAGCTTTCTTT.

For this clonotype: One junction end disagrees with the germline gene, perhaps due to a read error. This sequence joins TRBV4-2 and TRBJ1-5, with 9 bases aligning to TRBD1. In germline, CDR1 is LGHNA, CDR2 YNFKEQ. The CDR3 is made up of 18 amino acids. CDR3 nucleotide sequence: TGTGCCAGCAGCCAAGATTGGACAGGGGCCTATAGCAATCGGCCCCAGCATTTT. Translation: CASSQDWTGAYSNRPQHF.

The chain combines TRBV28 with TRBJ2-2, with D unresolved. CDR3 length: 15 amino acids. Trimming took off 6 bases at V and 4 bases at J, with 15 bases between the two ends. Germline-derived CDR1 and CDR2 are MDHEN and SYDVKM. CDR3 protein: CASRTGQAPTGELFF. The CDR3 region has the DNA TGTGCCAGCAGGACCGGGCAGGCACCCACCGGGGAGCTGTTTTTT.

This clonotype has a count of ten or more. The chain combines TRBV12-3 or TRBV12-4 with TRBJ1-2; D gene uncertain. This CDR3 region has 14 residues. The V end was cut by 3 bases, the J end by 4 bases, with 12 bases between. The CDR3 sequence is CASSFMSPRYGYTF. The CDR3 bases are TGTGCCAGCAGTTTCATGTCCCCCCGCTATGGCTACACCTTC.

The chain carries TRBV15 and TRBJ2-7; D uncertain. Trimming cost V 1 base and J 0 bases, with 7 bases left between them. In germline, CDR1 is LNHNV, CDR2 YYDKDF (reference sequence). The CDR3 runs to 14 residues. CDR3 protein: CATSRGGTSYEQYF. The DNA for the CDR3 is TGTGCCACCAGCAGAGGCGGCACCTCCTACGAGCAGTACTTC.

V and J are TRBV10-3 and TRBJ1-2, with TRBD1 as a possible D gene (6 bases). Germline values: CDR1 ENHRY, CDR2 SYGVKD. V was shortened by 3 bases and J by 2 bases, with 10 bases between the two germline ends. The CDR3 is made up of 14 amino acids. DNA for the CDR3: TGTGCCATCAGTGATCTTGGACAGAACTATGGCTACACCTTC. Encoded protein: CAISDLGQNYGYTF.

The chain employs TRBV20-1 and TRBJ2-7, with 7 bases aligning to TRBD1. The CDR3 has 13 residues. Germline values: CDR1 DFQATT, CDR2 SNEGSKA (reference sequence). The V gene end was trimmed by 5 bases and the J gene end by 0 bases; junction bases not matched to a gene: 4. The CDR3 nucleotides are TGCAGTGCTTCCGGGACAGACTCCTACGAGCAGTACTTC. Encoded protein: CSASGTDSYEQYF.

This clonotype was counted a few times. The V call is TRBV9, the J call TRBJ1-6; a possible D gene is TRBD1 (5 bases). V was cut by 4 bases and J by 7 bases, with 15 bases left in between. The germline V gene encodes CDR1 SGDLS and CDR2 YYNGEE. This CDR3 has 15 residues. The CDR3 loop is CASSPGRGRNSPLHF. CDR3 nucleotides: TGTGCCAGCAGCCCGGGGCGAGGGCGAAATTCACCCCTCCACTTT. Supplemented by reference TRBV9 and TRBJ1-6, the full variable domain reads DSGVTQTPKHLITATGQRVTLRCSPRSGDLSVYWYQQSLDQGLQFLIQYYNGEERAKGNILERFSAQQFPDLHSELNLSSLELGDSALYFCASSPGRGRNSPLHFGNGTRLTVT.

V usage is TRBV5-5 and J usage is TRBJ2-7; weak D call: TRBD1 (5 bases). Germline CDR1 reads SGHKS; CDR2 reads YYEKEE (reference sequence). V lost 5 bases and J lost 3, with 18 bases in between. There are 15 residues in the CDR3. The CDR3, as DNA: TGTGCCAGCAGTATAAACGCAGGGATTCTCTACGAGCAGTACTTC. This codes for CASSINAGILYEQYF.

This rearrangement joins TRBV6-4 to TRBJ1-2, with 7 bases lining up with TRBD1. The ends lost 8 bases at V and 9 bases at J; junction bases unmatched: 15. The CDR3 contains 14 residues. Germline CDR1 MRHNA, CDR2 SNTAGT. In DNA form, the CDR3 reads TGTGCCAGCGCCAGAACCGGGACAGATTATAGCTACACCTTC. Translation: CASARTGTDYSYTF.

This clonotype was seen ten or more times. The J gene is TRBJ2-1, the V gene TRBV29-1; no clear D gene. Trimming cost V 7 bases and J 6 bases, with 13 bases left between them. This CDR3 is 12 amino acids long. Germline V lookup: CDR1 SQVTM, CDR2 ANQGSEA. CDR3 protein: CSGGRVGNEQFF. The CDR3 DNA follows: TGCAGCGGAGGTAGGGTCGGCAATGAGCAGTTCTTC.

This clonotype showed up just a few times. A read error may explain this, as a much larger clone is one base away. Here the CDR3 DNA reads TGTGCCAGCAGCTTTTTAAGCCCTTACGAGCGGTACTTC. As protein: CASSFLSPYERYF. The rearrangement joins TRBV7-9 to TRBJ2-7; D gene unclear. Per the germline V gene, CDR1 is SEHNR and CDR2 is FQNEAQ (reference sequence). This CDR3 comprises 13 residues.

Many counts were recorded for this clonotype. The chain is built from TRBV2 and TRBJ2-3; TRBD2 aligns across 9 bases. The CDR3 loop spans 17 amino acids. Losses at the gene ends were 2 bases for V and 5 bases for J; bases not matched to a gene: 11. Germline V lookup: CDR1 SNHLY, CDR2 FYNNEI. The CDR3 DNA reads TGTGCCAGCAGTGAATTTTTGGCGGGGGGGCTGGGAGATACGCAGTATTTT. It translates to CASSEFLAGGLGDTQYF.

J is TRBJ1-1 and V is TRBV7-9; D uncertain. V was shortened by 4 bases and J by 1 base, with 10 bases between the two germline ends. Looked up from germline, CDR1 is SEHNR and CDR2 is FQNEAQ (reference sequence). The CDR3 has 14 amino acids. The CDR3 coding sequence is TGTGCCAGCAGCTCCCTAAGGGCGAACACTGAAGCTTTCTTT. This codes for CASSSLRANTEAFF.

The rearrangement links TRBV6-5 to TRBJ1-2; D gene ambiguous. CDR1 is MNHEY and CDR2 is SVGAGI in the germline V gene. V was trimmed by 3 bases and J by 6 bases, leaving 14 bases between them. CDR3 length equals 14 residues. The CDR3 region is CASSYEGRTNGYTF. The DNA of the CDR3 is TGTGCCAGCAGTTATGAAGGGCGGACTAATGGCTACACCTTC.

This clonotype was observed many times. J is TRBJ1-4 and V is TRBV2, with a tentative D call TRBD1 (5 bases). V gave up 7 bases and J gave up 5 bases, with 11 bases separating them. CDR1 is SNHLY and CDR2 is FYNNEI in the germline V gene. This CDR3 comprises 13 residues. Here the CDR3 DNA reads TGTGCCAGCACGACAGTCTCAAATGAAAAACTGTTTTTT. It yields the protein CASTTVSNEKLFF.

This clonotype has more than one count but fewer than ten. This chain uses TRBV20-1 with TRBJ2-1; no clear D gene. Per the germline V gene, CDR1 is DFQATT and CDR2 is SNEGSKA (reference sequence). V dropped 6 bases and J dropped 5 bases, with 17 bases sitting between them. The CDR3 runs 14 residues. The CDR3 bases are TGCAGTGCCCCCACTTCGAGCCACAACAATGAGCAGTTCTTC. Amino acids: CSAPTSSHNNEQFF.

The J gene is TRBJ2-7, the V gene TRBV7-8, with a tentative D call TRBD2 (5 bases). CDR3 length: 15 amino acids. Germline V gene lookup returns CDR1 SGHVS and CDR2 FQNEAQ. V was cut by 1 base and J by 3 bases, with 13 bases left in between. The CDR3 is CASSLDRGFLYEQYF. In nucleotides, the CDR3 is TGTGCCAGCAGCTTAGATCGAGGGTTCCTCTACGAGCAGTACTTC.

The CDR3 region has the DNA TGTGCCAGTATTAGACTAGCGGGAGTTTCCGGGGAGCTGTTTTTT. It is translated as CASIRLAGVSGELFF. The J gene is TRBJ2-2, the V gene TRBV3-1, with 12 bases matching TRBD2. The junction had 8 bases not matched to a gene; V was cut back by 9 bases and J by 6 bases. Germline lookup yields CDR1 LGHDT and CDR2 YNNKEL (reference sequence). The CDR3 runs to 15 residues.

The table lists this clonotype with many counts. The chain couples TRBV6-5 to TRBJ1-2; the D is unclear. Trimming took off 0 bases at V and 3 bases at J, with 23 bases between the two ends. Looked up from germline, CDR1 is MNHEY and CDR2 is SVGAGI. CDR3 length: 19 residues. The CDR3 loop reads CASSYSWRVGGVRDYGYTF. The CDR3 DNA reads as TGTGCCAGCAGTTACTCGTGGCGAGTAGGTGGGGTCCGAGACTATGGCTACACCTTC.

The chain carries TRBV11-2 and TRBJ2-3, with 7 bases that match TRBD2. The V and J ends lost 2 bases and 1 base, in that order; junction bases with no gene match: 3. The CDR3 spans 15 residues. Germline CDR1 reads SGHAT; CDR2 reads FQNNGV. The CDR3 nucleotides are TGTGCCAGCAGCTTATCGGGACTACGCACAGATACGCAGTATTTT. This gives the protein CASSLSGLRTDTQYF. Filled out from reference TRBV11-2 and TRBJ2-3, the complete variable domain reads EAGVAQSPRYKIIEKRQSVAFWCNPISGHATLYWYQQILGQGPKLLIQFQNNGVVDDSQLPKDRFSAERLKGVDSTLKIQPAKLEDSAVYLCASSLSGLRTDTQYFGPGTRLTVL.

The CDR3 bases are TGCAGCGTTGGGGAGGGGCTGGCCTGCGAGCAGTACTTC. Its protein product is CSVGEGLACEQYF. The chain has TRBV29-1 and TRBJ2-7; 7 nucleotides agree with TRBD2. Germline CDR1 SQVTM, CDR2 ANQGSEA. The V gene end was trimmed by 4 bases and the J gene end by 6 bases; junction bases not matched to a gene: 9. The CDR3 runs to 13 residues.

This clonotype was picked up many times. This chain connects TRBV27 to TRBJ2-1; no firm D call. Germline V gives CDR1 MNHEY, CDR2 SMNVEV (reference sequence). The CDR3 loop spans 15 amino acids. V lost 4 bases to trimming and J lost 7 bases, with 17 bases between them. DNA of the CDR3: TGTGCCAGCAGTTCGACTCCAGCGAGATCTAATGAGCAGTTCTTC. This codes for CASSSTPARSNEQFF.

This clonotype has a handful of counts. The chain links TRBV19 to TRBJ2-2; tentatively, D is TRBD1 (6 bases). This CDR3 region has 15 residues. Germline loops: CDR1 LNHDA, CDR2 SQIVND (reference sequence). The germline V and J ends were trimmed by 7 bases and 3 bases, with 15 bases remaining between them. CDR3 nucleotide sequence: TGTGCCAGTAAAAAAGGGGGTCCTTACACCGGGGAGCTGTTTTTT. Protein product: CASKKGGPYTGELFF.